This T cell receptor (beta chain) was recovered during a study of blood T cell repertoires in COVID-19. Study in general: Sites in the United States, Italy and Spain provided acute and convalescent COVID-19 samples. PBMCs, B-cell-depleted T cells, or T cells provided the cDNA or gDNA that made up the material.

In the study's own analysis: By means of reference gene primer amplification, nucleated cell counts were estimated. Profiling relied on immunoSEQ multiplex PCR, and the TCRdb table lists in-frame clones only, not all of them. Clone size and V and J calls were adopted from that table, with D and trimming inferred from the DNA. The sample includes roughly 150,000 clones, 87% of them seen just once. Germline CDR1 and CDR2: SGHDT and YYEEEE. Trimming at V came to 1 base and at J to 5 bases, leaving 6 bases not matched to a gene. The CDR3 length is 15 residues. J is TRBJ2-7 and V is TRBV5-6, with 10 bases lining up with TRBD1. Sequences were obtained from peripheral blood. The TCR was taken from a human donor in a cohort sampled during active COVID-19. In DNA form, the CDR3 reads TGTGCCAGCAGCTTGATGGGACAGGGGCCCGACGAGCAGTACTTC. Its translation is CASSLMGQGPDEQYF.